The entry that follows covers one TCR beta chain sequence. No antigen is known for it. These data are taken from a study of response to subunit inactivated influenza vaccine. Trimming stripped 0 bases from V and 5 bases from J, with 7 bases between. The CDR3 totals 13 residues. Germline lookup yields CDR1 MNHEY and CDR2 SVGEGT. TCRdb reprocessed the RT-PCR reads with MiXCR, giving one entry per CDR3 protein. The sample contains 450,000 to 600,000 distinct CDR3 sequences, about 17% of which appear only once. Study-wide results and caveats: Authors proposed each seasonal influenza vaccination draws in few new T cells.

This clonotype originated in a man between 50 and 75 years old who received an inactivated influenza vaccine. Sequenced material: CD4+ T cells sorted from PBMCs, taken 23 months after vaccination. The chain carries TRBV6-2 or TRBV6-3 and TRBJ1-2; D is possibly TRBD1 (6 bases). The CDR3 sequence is CASSYSGQYGYTF. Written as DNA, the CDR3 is TGTGCCAGCAGTTACTCCGGACAGTATGGCTACACCTTC.